A single sample gave rise to the 29 T cell receptor beta chains below, sequenced in a study of blood T cell repertoires in COVID-19. Measured with immunoSEQ multiplex PCR; TCRdb has only the in-frame clones, and not every one. The repertoire holds 100,000 or so clones, with about 87% as singletons. The sequenced sample consisted of peripheral blood. The receptors come from a young woman with acute or convalescent COVID-19.

The chain uses TRBV7-3 and TRBJ1-1; no clear D. Trimming stripped 2 bases from V and 3 bases from J, with 7 bases between. The V gene's germline CDR1 is SGHTA and CDR2 FQGTGA. This CDR3 has 13 residues. The CDR3 sequence: CASSLLGDTEAFF. Here the CDR3 DNA reads TGTGCCAGCAGCTTACTGGGAGACACTGAAGCTTTCTTT.

This clone was seen only a few times. The chain is built from TRBV5-1 and TRBJ1-6; 11 bases line up with TRBD1. J lost 9 bases, V lost 4 bases, and 9 bases had no gene match. The CDR3 length is 16 residues. The germline V gene has CDR1 SGHRS and CDR2 YFSETQ. CDR3 loop: CASSPTTGTGGSPLHF. The CDR3 bases are TGCGCCAGCAGCCCAACAACCGGGACAGGGGGTTCACCCCTCCACTTT.

The chain links TRBV28 to TRBJ1-3; 10 bases are a match to TRBD1. Trimming took 5 bases from V and 0 from J; bases not matched to a gene: 13. The CDR3 consists of 19 residues. Germline CDR1 and CDR2: MDHEN and SYDVKM. The CDR3 here is CASSPWTAGQGNSGNTIYF. The CDR3 DNA follows: TGTGCCAGCAGTCCTTGGACGGCGGGACAGGGGAACTCTGGAAACACCATATATTTT.

The V and J genes are TRBV5-1 and TRBJ1-2; maybe TRBD1 (5 bases). Between the trimmed V and J ends, which lost 3 bases and 3 bases, there was a span of 12 bases. This CDR3 contains 14 residues. Germline CDR1 SGHRS, CDR2 YFSETQ. The CDR3 region has the DNA TGCGCCAGCAGCTCTGGTCCGGGGGACTATGGCTACACCTTC. It codes for CASSSGPGDYGYTF.

The rearrangement links TRBV15 to TRBJ2-1; 10 bases align to TRBD1. The V gene end was trimmed by 3 bases and the J gene end by 3 bases; junction bases not matched to a gene: 11. CDR1 is LNHNV and CDR2 is YYDKDF in the germline V gene (reference sequence). CDR3 length: 18 residues. In nucleotides, the CDR3 is TGTGCCACCAGCAGGGAGGGGCCGGGACAGGGGATCTACAATGAGCAGTTCTTC. Its translation is CATSREGPGQGIYNEQFF.

The chain employs TRBV5-6 and TRBJ1-5; 8 nucleotides match TRBD1. CDR3 length: 17 residues. The V gene's germline CDR1 is SGHDT and CDR2 YYEEEE. Trimming removed 2 bases from V and 0 bases from J; junction bases left unmatched: 7. The CDR3 loop is CASSFGDRRYSNQPQHF. CDR3 DNA: TGTGCCAGCAGCTTCGGGGACAGGAGATATAGCAATCAGCCCCAGCATTTT.

This sequence joins TRBV4-1 and TRBJ1-6; TRBD1 matches at 7 bases. After removal of 2 bases from V and 1 base from J, the junction contained 8 bases not matched to a gene. In germline, CDR1 is MGHRA, CDR2 YSYEKL. The CDR3 runs to 18 residues. The CDR3 spells CASSQYDPRGSYNSPLHF. The CDR3 DNA follows: TGCGCCAGCAGCCAATACGACCCCAGGGGGTCCTATAATTCACCCCTCCACTTT.

J is TRBJ1-2 and V is TRBV28; 12 bases align to TRBD1. V gave up 1 base and J gave up 7 bases; unmatched junction bases: 7. Per the germline V gene, CDR1 is MDHEN and CDR2 is SYDVKM. This CDR3 is 16 amino acids long. The CDR3 DNA sequence: TGTGCCAGCAGTTTATCGGGACAGGGGGCGCGAGGTGGCTACACCTTC. Amino acids: CASSLSGQGARGGYTF.

This clone occurred once. The rearrangement joins TRBV7-8 to TRBJ2-2; D not resolved. V was trimmed by 2 bases and J by 1 base, leaving 8 bases between them. The CDR3 has 15 amino acids. In germline, CDR1 is SGHVS, CDR2 FQNEAQ. This CDR3 reads CASSLLVQNTGELFF. For the CDR3, the DNA is TGTGCCAGCAGCTTATTAGTTCAGAACACCGGGGAGCTGTTTTTT.

The CDR3 loop reads CASSYSRQVEVAPLHF. The DNA of the CDR3 is TGTGCCAGCAGTTACTCTAGACAGGTTGAAGTCGCACCCCTCCACTTT. The V and J genes are TRBV6-6 and TRBJ1-6; tentatively, D is TRBD1 (6 bases). This CDR3 comprises 16 residues. Germline CDR1 and CDR2: MNHNY and SVGAGI (reference sequence). Deletions cut 0 bases from V and 11 bases from J, with 17 bases between.

The gene calls are TRBV6-5 and TRBJ2-2, with TRBD2 identical over 8 bases. The germline V gene encodes CDR1 MNHEY and CDR2 SVGAGI. CDR3 length equals 16 residues. V dropped 2 bases and J dropped 3; count of bases not matched to a gene: 5. CDR3 coding DNA: TGTGCCAGCAGTTACGCGGGAGGAATTGACACCGGGGAGCTGTTTTTT. This codes for CASSYAGGIDTGELFF.

This rearrangement joins TRBV25-1 to TRBJ2-7; the D gene is possibly TRBD2 (5 bases). Per germline, CDR1 MGHDK and CDR2 SYGVNS. V lost 10 bases to trimming and J lost 2 bases, with 15 bases between them. This CDR3 comprises 13 residues. CDR3 protein: CATAEAVTYEQYF. The CDR3 DNA reads TGTGCCACTGCGGAAGCGGTTACCTACGAGCAGTACTTC.

This clone was seen more than once but under ten times. The chain is built from TRBV6-5 and TRBJ2-7, with D maybe TRBD2 (6 bases). CDR3 size: 15 residues. Trimming took off 10 bases at V and 6 bases at J, with 25 bases between the two ends. CDR1 and CDR2 (germline): MNHEY, SVGAGI. In DNA, the CDR3 is TGTGCCATTAGCGTCGTGGGGGGATCGGGCCGCGAGCAGTACTTC. As protein: CAISVVGGSGREQYF.

The chain recombines TRBV24-1 with TRBJ1-2; 9 bases are shared with TRBD1. This CDR3 contains 14 residues. J was trimmed by 5 bases and V by 4 bases; bases with no gene match: 4. Looked up from germline, CDR1 is KGHDR and CDR2 is SFDVKD. CDR3 in amino acids: CATSETGGGYGYTF. CDR3 nucleotides: TGTGCCACCAGTGAAACAGGGGGCGGTTATGGCTACACCTTC.

This clone came up once. The chain uses TRBV28 and TRBJ2-7; D is perhaps TRBD2 (6 bases). CDR1 MDHEN and CDR2 SYDVKM come from the germline V gene. The V and J ends lost 4 bases and 3 bases respectively, with 10 bases between them. This CDR3 comprises 13 residues. The CDR3, as DNA: TGTGCCAGCAGTTCGGAGGGATTCTACGAGCAGTACTTC. Its translation: CASSSEGFYEQYF.

This clone occurred a few times. The chain recombines TRBV6-2 or TRBV6-3 with TRBJ1-5, with 10 bases fitting TRBD1. Germline V gives CDR1 MNHEY, CDR2 SVGEGT. V shed 2 bases, J shed 6 bases, and the junction held 10 bases outside the gene matches. The CDR3 extends over 17 amino acids. The CDR3 loop reads CASSYARDRGWGQPQHF. The CDR3 DNA is TGTGCCAGCAGTTACGCCCGGGACAGGGGCTGGGGTCAGCCCCAGCATTTT.

The count of this clone is one. The rearrangement links TRBV5-1 to TRBJ2-3; 9 positions match TRBD1. The CDR3 has 16 amino acids. Losses at the gene ends were 0 bases for V and 1 base for J; bases not matched to a gene: 3. Germline V gene lookup returns CDR1 SGHRS and CDR2 YFSETQ. CDR3 loop: CASSLGWTGGTDTQYF. The CDR3 nucleotides read TGCGCCAGCAGCTTGGGTTGGACAGGGGGCACAGATACGCAGTATTTT.

This sequence joins TRBV28 and TRBJ1-1, with TRBD1 matching 10 bases. Germline CDR1 reads MDHEN; CDR2 reads SYDVKM. Trimming removed 6 bases from V and 1 base from J; junction bases left unmatched: 2. This CDR3 has 14 residues. CDR3 bases: TGTGCCAGCAGGGGGACAGGGGCGAACACTGAAGCTTTCTTT. It is translated as CASRGTGANTEAFF.

This clone appeared once. This rearrangement joins TRBV28 to TRBJ2-7; 7 bases match TRBD1. Germline lookup yields CDR1 MDHEN and CDR2 SYDVKM. The CDR3 extends over 13 amino acids. V lost 6 bases, J lost 5 bases, and 7 bases stayed unmatched. In DNA form, the CDR3 reads TGTGCCAGCAGCCCGACAGGGAGCGACGAGCAGTACTTC. Translating gives CASSPTGSDEQYF.

The chain carries TRBV13 and TRBJ2-7, with 7 bases that match TRBD1. The CDR3 is 16 residues long. Germline V gene data show CDR1 as PRHDT and CDR2 as FYEKMQ (reference sequence). V shed 5 bases and J 6 bases; nucleotides not matched to a gene: 16. For the CDR3, the DNA is TGTGCCAGCAGCAACACCGCCTGGCAGGGGGTCGGCGAGCAGTACTTC. It yields the protein CASSNTAWQGVGEQYF.

The chain has TRBV15 and TRBJ1-6; a possible D gene is TRBD1 (5 bases). Germline V CDR1 and CDR2: LNHNV, YYDKDF (reference sequence). Deletions cut 1 base from V and 16 bases from J, with 14 bases between. CDR3 length equals 13 residues. CDR3 loop: CATSRAPGHPLHF. The CDR3 DNA reads as TGTGCCACCAGCAGAGCCCCAGGACATCCGCTCCACTTT.

The gene calls are TRBV5-6 and TRBJ2-1; 8 bases align to TRBD2. Per germline, CDR1 SGHDT and CDR2 YYEEEE. The J segment lost 2 bases and the V segment lost 0 bases, leaving 4 bases of the junction unmatched. The CDR3 is 16 amino acids. Written as DNA, the CDR3 is TGTGCCAGCAGCTTGGTAGCCGGGGGGGCCTACAATGAGCAGTTCTTC. It codes for CASSLVAGGAYNEQFF.

A single count supports this clone. The V and J genes are TRBV27 and TRBJ1-1; D gene unclear. V was shortened by 8 bases and J by 1 base, with 11 bases between the two germline ends. Germline loops: CDR1 MNHEY, CDR2 SMNVEV (reference sequence). The CDR3 consists of 13 residues. The CDR3 loop reads CASGGARNTEAFF. Written as DNA, the CDR3 is TGTGCCAGCGGAGGAGCCCGGAACACTGAAGCTTTCTTT.

The table lists this clone with a count of one. This chain connects TRBV30 to TRBJ2-6; 8 bases align to TRBD2. CDR1 is GTSNPN, CDR2 SVGIG, per germline (reference sequence). The CDR3 extends over 17 amino acids. Trimming took 2 bases from V and 3 from J; bases not matched to a gene: 9. Here the CDR3 reads CAWSSGGVSDGANVLTF. The DNA for the CDR3 is TGTGCCTGGAGTTCCGGGGGGGTATCCGATGGGGCCAACGTCCTGACTTTC.

V gene TRBV14 combines with J gene TRBJ1-6; 7 bases fit TRBD1. Germline loops: CDR1 SGHDN, CDR2 FVKESK. The CDR3 sequence is 17 residues long. V gave up 4 bases and J gave up 7 bases; unmatched junction bases: 13. The CDR3 nucleotides are TGTGCCAGCAGCCTGGGACAGCCCGCTGGTTGGAATTCACCCCTCCACTTT. It is translated as CASSLGQPAGWNSPLHF.

The V gene is TRBV10-3, the J gene TRBJ1-1, with D unresolved. The CDR3 consists of 17 residues. The germline CDR1 and CDR2 sequences are ENHRY and SYGVKD. The V end lost 0 bases, the J end lost 5 bases, and 19 bases lay between the germline ends. The CDR3 DNA sequence: TGTGCCATCAGTGAGTCCGTTAAGTCCGGTCTACAGACTGAAGCTTTCTTT. Translating it yields CAISESVKSGLQTEAFF.

The rearrangement joins TRBV7-9 to TRBJ2-2; TRBD1 matches 7 bases. Trimming removed 6 bases from V and 4 bases from J; junction bases left unmatched: 8. CDR1 and CDR2 from the germline V gene are SEHNR and FQNEAQ (reference sequence). This CDR3 comprises 15 residues. CDR3 nucleotide sequence: TGTGCCAGCAGTAACGACAGGGTAGGCACCGGGGAGCTGTTTTTT. Its protein product is CASSNDRVGTGELFF.

The V call is TRBV5-8, the J call TRBJ1-5; possibly TRBD1 for D (6 bases). Trimming removed 7 bases at V and 5 bases at J, with 10 bases between. CDR1 and CDR2 (germline): SGHTS, YDEGEE. The CDR3 totals 12 residues. In DNA, the CDR3 is TGTGCCAGCCATCAGGGGTATCAGCCCCAGCATTTT. Translating it yields CASHQGYQPQHF.

This chain uses TRBV11-3 with TRBJ1-3; a weak D match, TRBD1 (5 bases). The CDR3 loop spans 14 amino acids. Per germline, CDR1 SGHNT and CDR2 YENEEA. Trimming removed 1 base at V and 1 base at J, with 5 bases between. CDR3 protein: CASSLGQSGNTIYF. Here the CDR3 DNA reads TGTGCCAGCAGCTTAGGACAGTCTGGAAACACCATATATTTT.